This record concerns one TCR beta chain sequence. The data belong to a study of T cells in Graves' hyperthyroidism and ophthalmopathy. RNA transcripts gave rise to amplified TCR beta CDR3 regions. The TCR CDR3 first-round RT-PCR relied on the HTBI primer set. TCRdb redid the calling of the multiplex PCR reads with MiXCR, one entry per CDR3 protein. The table shows approximately 600,000 distinct CDR3 sequences, with roughly 15% occurring only once. Germline CDR1 and CDR2: MDHEN and SYDVKM. The V and J ends lost 5 bases and 0 bases respectively, with 7 bases between them. This CDR3 is built from 13 residues.

The receptor was isolated from a woman aged 40-49 years with Graves' ophthalmopathy. This chain uses TRBV28 with TRBJ1-1; D might be TRBD1 (5 bases). The sequenced sample consisted of blood. The CDR3 spells CASSGDLNTEAFF. The CDR3 DNA is TGTGCCAGCAGTGGGGACCTGAACACTGAAGCTTTCTTT.